These 23 T cell receptor beta chains came from one sample sequenced in a study of OX40 agonist ivuxolimab in advanced cancers. Clones were sequenced by immunoSEQ multiplex PCR, and TCRdb holds only the in-frame ones, with some missing. The sample shows more than 75,000 clones, approximately 91% of them seen only once. The input for sequencing was CD4+ or CD8+ T cells sorted from blood, taken in a trial of the OX40 agonist ivuxolimab. All receptors come from an adult with an advanced solid tumor such as melanoma, head and neck, liver or kidney cancer.

The chain has TRBV7-9 and TRBJ2-1; D is possibly TRBD2 (7 bases). The CDR3 runs 17 residues. V was pared by 7 bases and J by 4 bases, with 23 bases between. Per the germline V gene, CDR1 is SEHNR and CDR2 is FQNEAQ (reference sequence). As DNA, the CDR3 is TGTGCCAGCACCCCAGTGGGGGGGGCCCGCGTATACAATGAGCAGTTCTTC. Protein sequence: CASTPVGGARVYNEQFF.

The V call is TRBV29-1, the J call TRBJ2-5; 11 nucleotides align to TRBD2. J lost 4 bases, V lost 7 bases, and 8 bases had no gene match. Looked up from germline, CDR1 is SQVTM and CDR2 is ANQGSEA. This CDR3 is built from 14 residues. The DNA for the CDR3 is TGCAGCGCCCCCACTAGCGGGAGTACAGAGACCCAGTACTTC. It specifies CSAPTSGSTETQYF.

V and J are TRBV7-2 and TRBJ2-7, with D unresolved. CDR3 length: 13 residues. CDR1 is SGHTA, CDR2 FQGNSA, per germline. With 4 bases removed from V and 3 bases from J, the gap between germline ends came to 10 bases. In DNA form, the CDR3 reads TGTGCCAGCAGCTCCCCGGACGGCTACGAGCAGTACGTC. Its protein is CASSSPDGYEQYV.

The V call is TRBV6-6, the J call TRBJ2-1, with D uncertain. Germline V gives CDR1 MNHNY, CDR2 SVGAGI (reference sequence). There are 11 residues in the CDR3. The germline V and J ends were trimmed by 5 bases and 6 bases, with 5 bases remaining between them. CDR3 protein: CASSRANEQFF. Written as DNA, the CDR3 is TGTGCCAGCAGTCGGGCCAATGAGCAGTTCTTC.

V is TRBV19 and J is TRBJ1-1, with 7 bases matching TRBD1. CDR3 length: 14 residues. Germline V gene lookup returns CDR1 LNHDA and CDR2 SQIVND (reference sequence). V was clipped by 3 bases and J by 5 bases; unmatched bases: 6. The DNA of the CDR3 is TGTGCCAGTAGTATTGCAGGGGGGTTTACTGAAGCTTTCTTT. Its translation is CASSIAGGFTEAFF.

The V gene is TRBV9, the J gene TRBJ2-7; 8 nucleotides agree with TRBD2. The germline gives CDR1 SGDLS, CDR2 YYNGEE. The junction had 7 bases not matched to a gene; V was cut back by 4 bases and J by 7 bases. CDR3 length equals 13 residues. In nucleotides, the CDR3 is TGTGCCAGCAGCCTTAGCGGGACTGGGGAGCAGTACTTC. Residues: CASSLSGTGEQYF.

The V gene is TRBV9, the J gene TRBJ2-5; 9 bases map to TRBD1. This CDR3 contains 16 residues. CDR1 and CDR2 from the germline V gene are SGDLS and YYNGEE. The ends lost 2 bases at V and 5 bases at J; junction bases unmatched: 10. As DNA, the CDR3 is TGTGCCAGCAGCGTTAGGACAGGGGTTGGTTGGGAGACCCAGTACTTC. This translates into CASSVRTGVGWETQYF.

The rearrangement joins TRBV6-1 to TRBJ2-7, with D possibly TRBD1 on 5 matching bases. The CDR3 consists of 12 residues. Trimming stripped 2 bases from V and 6 bases from J, with 8 bases between. Germline CDR1 and CDR2: MNHNS and SASEGT. CDR3 loop: CASSEFRAEQYF. CDR3 bases: TGTGCCAGCAGTGAATTCAGGGCCGAGCAGTACTTC.

V is TRBV7-2 and J is TRBJ2-2; 7 bases are a match to TRBD2. V shed 2 bases, J shed 6 bases, and the junction held 3 bases outside the gene matches. The germline CDR1 and CDR2 sequences are SGHTA and FQGNSA. The CDR3 loop spans 14 amino acids. CDR3 in DNA: TGTGCCAGCAGCTTAACGGGAGGTGCCGGGGAGCTGTTTTTT. Protein: CASSLTGGAGELFF.

This chain links TRBV6-6 with TRBJ1-2, with TRBD1 as a possible D gene (5 bases). The CDR3 is made up of 15 amino acids. Per the germline V gene, CDR1 is MNHNY and CDR2 is SVGAGI (reference sequence). Between the trimmed V and J ends, which lost 6 bases and 3 bases, there was a span of 17 bases. CDR3 sequence (DNA): TGTGCCAGCAGGTACCCGGAAGGGGTCGACTATGGCTACACCTTC. This translates into CASRYPEGVDYGYTF.

The CDR3 sequence: CASTDNTGELFF. In DNA, the CDR3 is TGTGCCAGCACGGATAACACCGGGGAGCTGTTTTTT. V is TRBV21-1 and J is TRBJ2-2. TRBV21-1 is deemed a pseudogene. The CDR3 spans 12 residues.

The chain has TRBV18 and TRBJ2-1, with TRBD2 matching over 7 bases. The CDR3 runs 15 residues. CDR1 and CDR2 from the germline V gene are KGHSH and LQKENI. V lost 4 bases to trimming and J lost 2 bases; unmatched junction nucleotides: 5. In DNA form, the CDR3 reads TGTGCCAGCTCACTGACTAGCAGCACCTACAATGAGCAGTTCTTC. It is translated as CASSLTSSTYNEQFF.

V is TRBV27 and J is TRBJ2-3; D not resolved. Germline loops: CDR1 MNHEY, CDR2 SMNVEV (reference sequence). V lost 5 bases, J lost 0 bases, and 12 bases lay in between. There are 15 residues in the CDR3. CDR3 sequence: CASSRKGTSTDTQYF. CDR3 DNA sequence: TGTGCCAGCAGTAGGAAGGGTACAAGCACAGATACGCAGTATTTT.

The chain employs TRBV10-3 and TRBJ1-2, with a weak D call TRBD1 (6 bases). The CDR3 runs to 19 residues. Germline V gene lookup returns CDR1 ENHRY and CDR2 SYGVKD. V shed 4 bases and J shed 0 bases, with 24 bases lying between them. CDR3 region: CAISAVLGALSQTNYGYTF. CDR3 bases: TGTGCCATCAGTGCCGTCCTGGGGGCCCTGAGTCAAACTAACTATGGCTACACCTTC.

The chain is built from TRBV7-2 and TRBJ1-2, with TRBD1 as a possible D gene (6 bases). Trimming removed 5 bases from V and 4 bases from J, with 14 bases in between. Germline lookup yields CDR1 SGHTA and CDR2 FQGNSA. The CDR3 consists of 14 residues. The CDR3 region is CASSAKTGGYGYTF. As DNA, the CDR3 is TGTGCCAGCAGCGCTAAGACAGGAGGCTATGGCTACACCTTC. Looking up the rest from reference TRBV7-2 and TRBJ1-2 gives the full variable domain: GAGVSQSPSNKVTEKGKDVELRCDPISGHTALYWYRQSLGQGLEFLIYFQGNSAPDKSGLPSDRFSAERTGGSVSTLTIQRTQQEDSAVYLCASSAKTGGYGYTFGSGTRLTVV.

The V gene is TRBV6-1, the J gene TRBJ1-2, with 8 bases aligning to TRBD1. CDR1 is MNHNS, CDR2 SASEGT, per germline. This CDR3 is 14 amino acids long. The J segment lost 8 bases and the V segment lost 2 bases, leaving 7 bases of the junction unmatched. CDR3 residues: CASSEQGAREGYTF. The CDR3 nucleotides are TGTGCCAGCAGTGAACAGGGGGCTAGAGAAGGCTACACCTTC.

V is TRBV18 and J is TRBJ1-1; perhaps TRBD1 as D (5 bases). Germline V gives CDR1 KGHSH, CDR2 LQKENI. This CDR3 is built from 15 residues. V was pared by 3 bases and J by 5 bases, with 16 bases between. The CDR3, as DNA: TGTGCCAGCTCACCTCCGGGAGTACGGGGGACTGAAGCTTTCTTT. It is translated as CASSPPGVRGTEAFF.

This chain uses TRBV2 with TRBJ1-1; 7 nucleotides align to TRBD1. From germline, CDR1 is SNHLY and CDR2 FYNNEI. The CDR3 totals 14 residues. With 6 bases clipped from V and 0 bases from J, the junction kept 4 bases outside the gene matches. As DNA, the CDR3 is TGTGCCAGCAGGGGGGACAGTGTGAACACTGAAGCTTTCTTT. As protein: CASRGDSVNTEAFF.

The V call is TRBV6-4, the J call TRBJ2-1; 9 bases match TRBD2. V lost 2 bases to trimming and J lost 7 bases; unmatched junction nucleotides: 6. CDR3 length equals 15 residues. Looked up from germline, CDR1 is MRHNA and CDR2 is SNTAGT. Here the CDR3 reads CASSDGVAGANEQFF. The CDR3 nucleotides are TGTGCCAGCAGTGACGGGGTAGCGGGAGCTAATGAGCAGTTCTTC.

This clone was found once. This chain links TRBV4-1 with TRBJ1-4, with a tentative D call TRBD1 (5 bases). CDR3 length equals 15 residues. Germline values: CDR1 MGHRA, CDR2 YSYEKL. Trimming shortened V by 1 base and J by 8 bases, and 14 bases separated the two germline ends. The CDR3 loop is CASSQVKGKGEKLFF. As DNA, the CDR3 is TGCGCCAGCAGCCAAGTGAAGGGGAAGGGGGAAAAACTGTTTTTT.

The chain employs TRBV2 and TRBJ1-1, with no clear D. This CDR3 comprises 12 residues. Germline V gene lookup returns CDR1 SNHLY and CDR2 FYNNEI. V lost 2 bases and J lost 9, with 10 bases in between. The CDR3 region has the DNA TGTGCCAGCAGTGAACCCTCCGGACAAGCTTTCTTT. Translating gives CASSEPSGQAFF.

CDR3 sequence: CASTSSGGYNEQFF. As DNA, the CDR3 is TGTGCCAGCACTTCTAGCGGGGGCTACAATGAGCAGTTCTTC. The chain links TRBV6-6 to TRBJ2-1; 10 bases fit TRBD2. CDR1 MNHNY and CDR2 SVGAGI come from the germline V gene (reference sequence). V shed 7 bases, J shed 3 bases, and the junction held 3 bases outside the gene matches. CDR3 length: 14 amino acids.

This clone was seen more than once but under ten times. The CDR3 coding sequence is TGCGCCAGCAGCTTTAGGGGGCACCCCTTCACAGATACGCAGTATTTT. It yields the protein CASSFRGHPFTDTQYF. The chain combines TRBV5-1 with TRBJ2-3; 7 bases agree with TRBD1. V gave up 2 bases and J gave up 2 bases; unmatched junction bases: 8. CDR3 size: 16 residues. CDR1 is SGHRS and CDR2 is YFSETQ in the germline V gene.